The 18 T cell receptor beta chains given below trace back to one sample, sequenced in a study of T cell clonality in common variable immunodeficiency. Generated by immunoSEQ multiplex PCR, the TCRdb table keeps only in-frame clones and is missing some. Listed for the sample are 50,000 to 60,000 clones, none seen a single time. The specimen was peripheral blood mononuclear cells. The receptors were sampled from a person aged 18 to 70 in good health.

This clone was counted at least ten times. Read data end 3 residues before the CDR3 end; the end is taken from the germline J gene. V and J are TRBV4-1 and TRBJ1-2; D may be TRBD1 (6 bases). Trimming pared 2 bases from V and 5 bases from J, leaving 18 bases between. This CDR3 spans 16 amino acids. Looked up from germline, CDR1 is MGHRA and CDR2 is YSYEKL. The CDR3 sequence is CASSQLPGQLGYGYTF. Incomplete CDR3 DNA: TGCGCCAGCAGCCAACTTCCGGGACAACTTGGATATGGC.

This clone has a count of ten or more. The read ends 3 residues shy of where the CDR3 ends; the end is completed using the germline J gene. The rearrangement uses TRBV5-4 and TRBJ2-7; D remains ambiguous. The V gene lost 2 bases and the J gene lost 3 bases, with 9 bases spanning the gap. Germline V gives CDR1 SGHNT, CDR2 YYREEE (reference sequence). CDR3 length equals 13 residues. CDR3 residues: CASSLNPNYEQYF. The CDR3 DNA, read in part, is TGTGCCAGCAGCTTAAATCCTAACTACGAG.

In this sample, this clone turned up a few times. The read ends 3 residues early relative to the CDR3; the germline J gene fills the gap. V is TRBV19 and J is TRBJ2-7; 13 bases are a match to TRBD2. CDR1 is LNHDA and CDR2 is SQIVND in the germline V gene (reference sequence). The CDR3 is 15 amino acids. Trimming removed 6 bases from V and 2 bases from J; junction bases left unmatched: 4. CDR3 bases read: TGTGCCAGTAGCGGGACTAGCGGGGCCGCCTACGAG. Amino acids: CASSGTSGAAYE. The CDR3 as a whole reads CASSGTSGAAYEQYF.

This clone was observed at least ten times. The read terminates 3 residues before the CDR3 end, so the remaining end is supplied by the germline J gene. The chain carries TRBV7-9 and TRBJ1-2; D remains unclear. Germline V gene sequence: CDR1 SEHNR, CDR2 FQNEAQ (reference sequence). The CDR3 is 13 amino acids. V lost 1 base and J lost 3, with 6 bases in between. CDR3 DNA, as far as it was read: TGTGCCAGCAGCTTAGGGCAGGACTATGGC. Protein product: CASSLGQDYG. The complete CDR3 reads CASSLGQDYGYTF.

Worth noting for this clone: The CDR3 extends 3 residues past the end of the read, so its final part is completed from the germline J gene. This chain joins TRBV2 and TRBJ1-1, with a weak D call TRBD1 (6 bases). There are 15 residues in the CDR3. V lost 1 base to trimming and J lost 0 bases, with 9 bases between them. CDR1 SNHLY and CDR2 FYNNEI come from the germline V gene. The sequenced part of the CDR3 DNA is TGTGCCAGCAGTGAAGACAGGGCGATGAACACTGAA. Its translation is CASSEDRAMNTE. The full CDR3 reads CASSEDRAMNTEAFF.

This clone was seen many times. The read finishes 3 residues shy of the CDR3 end, and the germline J gene is used to complete it. The gene calls are TRBV20-1 and TRBJ2-2, with a possible D match to TRBD2 (6 bases). This CDR3 region has 13 residues. The V gene lost 5 bases and the J gene lost 4 bases, with 11 bases spanning the gap. CDR1 DFQATT and CDR2 SNEGSKA come from the germline V gene (reference sequence). The CDR3 here is CSASSDGTGELFF. The CDR3 bases that were read are TGCAGTGCTTCTAGCGACGGCACCGGGGAG.

This clone was picked up many times. The CDR3 is cut off 3 residues early in the read; its end comes from the germline J gene. V gene TRBV7-8 combines with J gene TRBJ1-2, with D unclear. V lost 0 bases to trimming and J lost 4 bases, with 9 bases between them. This CDR3 is 14 amino acids long. CDR1 is SGHVS, CDR2 FQNEAQ, per germline. The DNA read from the CDR3 is TGTGCCAGCAGCTTAGCTGTAGGACTCTATGGC. As protein: CASSLAVGLYG. The full CDR3 protein reads CASSLAVGLYGYTF.

This clone was counted many times. The read gets to within 3 residues of the CDR3 end, and the germline J gene fills in the rest. The chain links TRBV2 to TRBJ1-6, with a tentative D call TRBD1 (6 bases). Germline values: CDR1 SNHLY, CDR2 FYNNEI. The V end was cut by 3 bases, the J end by 4 bases, with 10 bases between. CDR3 size: 15 residues. CDR3 amino acids: CASSDRDTYNSPLHF. The CDR3 DNA, read in part, is TGTGCCAGCAGTGACCGGGACACATATAATTCACCC. Using reference TRBV2 and TRBJ1-6 for the parts outside the CDR3, the full variable domain is EPEVTQTPSHQVTQMGQEVILRCVPISNHLYFYWYRQILGQKVEFLVSFYNNEISEKSEIFDDQFSVERPDGSNFTLKIRSTKLEDSAMYFCASSDRDTYNSPLHFGNGTRLTVT.

This clone occurred a few times. The sequenced fragment ends 3 residues before the CDR3 boundary, so the rest is inferred from the germline J gene. The gene calls are TRBV5-6 and TRBJ1-1; 7 bases line up with TRBD1. The J segment lost 2 bases and the V segment lost 6 bases, leaving 7 bases of the junction unmatched. CDR1 and CDR2 from the germline V gene are SGHDT and YYEEEE. This CDR3 spans 14 amino acids. The CDR3 here is CASNEGAHNTEAFF. The part of the CDR3 DNA that was read is TGTGCCAGCAACGAGGGGGCCCATAACACTGAA. Complete variable domain (other parts from reference TRBV5-6 and TRBJ1-1): DAGVTQSPTHLIKTRGQQVTLRCSPKSGHDTVSWYQQALGQGPQFIFQYYEEEERQRGNFPDRFSGHQFPNYSSELNVNALLLGDSALYLCASNEGAHNTEAFFGQGTRLTVV.

This clone was seen many times. The DNA ends 3 residues before the CDR3 does, and the rest of the CDR3 is filled in from the germline J gene. The chain couples TRBV5-5 to TRBJ1-1; weak D call: TRBD1 (6 bases). The CDR3 spans 15 residues. The V gene's germline CDR1 is SGHKS and CDR2 YYEKEE (reference sequence). The sequenced CDR3 bases are TGTGCCAGCAGCAGAAGGACAGCCCACTTGGGGGAA. Translation: CASSRRTAHLGE. The CDR3 as a whole reads CASSRRTAHLGEAFF.

In this sample, this clone turned up many times. The CDR3 extends 3 residues past the end of the read, so its final part is completed from the germline J gene. The rearrangement joins TRBV30 to TRBJ1-1; TRBD1 is a possible D gene (5 bases). Germline V CDR1 and CDR2: GTSNPN, SVGIG (reference sequence). The germline V and J ends were trimmed by 5 bases and 5 bases, with 15 bases remaining between them. There are 13 residues in the CDR3. CDR3 DNA (partial): TGTGCCTGGGGACACCAAGTAGGAACTGAA. Protein: CAWGHQVGTE. The whole CDR3 protein reads CAWGHQVGTEAFF.

Many counts were recorded for this clone. The sequenced fragment ends 3 residues before the CDR3 boundary, so the rest is inferred from the germline J gene. The chain combines TRBV18 with TRBJ2-1, with 8 positions matching TRBD1. Trimming removed 6 bases from V and 0 bases from J; junction bases left unmatched: 4. The CDR3 runs to 15 residues. CDR1 and CDR2 from the germline V gene are KGHSH and LQKENI. The DNA read from the CDR3 is TGTGCCAGCTCCCTCGGGACAGGCTCCTACAATGAG. Protein: CASSLGTGSYNE. The whole CDR3 sequence reads CASSLGTGSYNEQFF.

This clone was counted ten times or more. The read ends 3 residues before the CDR3 terminus; that terminus is restored from the germline J gene. This sequence joins TRBV19 and TRBJ1-5; TRBD1 matches 9 bases. The V gene's germline CDR1 is LNHDA and CDR2 SQIVND (reference sequence). This CDR3 is 13 amino acids long. Unmatched junction bases numbered 6, after V lost 11 bases and J lost 4 bases. Incomplete CDR3 DNA: TGTGCCTCCAACAGGGGGCTGAATCAGCCC. Translation: CASNRGLNQP. From start to end, the CDR3 is CASNRGLNQPQHF.

This clone was found many times. The read ends 3 residues before the CDR3 terminus; that terminus is restored from the germline J gene. The chain recombines TRBV10-3 with TRBJ2-2, with D possibly matching TRBD1 (6 bases). The CDR3 covers 18 residues. Between the trimmed V and J ends, which lost 0 bases and 4 bases, there was a span of 18 bases. Germline CDR1 and CDR2: ENHRY and SYGVKD. The covered CDR3 bases are TGTGCCATCAGTGAGTCGGTTTTGCCACCCAGGGGCACCGGGGAG. Translation: CAISESVLPPRGTGE. The full CDR3 sequence reads CAISESVLPPRGTGELFF.

In its sample, this clone was seen many times. The DNA ends 3 residues before the CDR3 does, and the rest of the CDR3 is filled in from the germline J gene. The chain joins TRBV7-2 to TRBJ2-1, with D uncertain. The V and J ends lost 1 base and 5 bases respectively, with 6 bases between them. The CDR3 is 13 amino acids. Germline V gene lookup returns CDR1 SGHTA and CDR2 FQGNSA. CDR3 bases read: TGTGCCAGCAGCTTAGTAGTGGACAATGAG. As protein: CASSLVVDNE. The entire CDR3 sequence reads CASSLVVDNEQFF.

The table lists this clone with many counts. The observed sequence ends 3 residues before the CDR3 terminus, with the missing tail filled in from the germline J gene. This chain joins TRBV30 and TRBJ2-2; 7 bases align to TRBD1. Germline CDR1 is GTSNPN and CDR2 is SVGIG (reference sequence). The CDR3 extends over 13 amino acids. The CDR3 loop is CAWGQAVREKLFF. The CDR3 bases that were read are TGTGCCTGGGGACAGGCGGTAAGGGAAAAG.

Of note for this clone: The read terminates 3 residues ahead of where the CDR3 ends, so the germline J gene completes it. This chain connects TRBV20-1 to TRBJ2-1; no clear D. The CDR3 has 15 residues. V was shortened by 4 bases and J by 0 bases, with 13 bases between the two germline ends. Germline V lookup: CDR1 DFQATT, CDR2 SNEGSKA (reference sequence). The sequenced CDR3 bases are TGCAGTGCTACTCGACTGCAAAGCTCCTACAATGAG. This codes for CSATRLQSSYNE. The entire CDR3 protein reads CSATRLQSSYNEQFF.

The table lists this clone with many counts. The junction shows a germline mismatch at one end, possibly a read error. The CDR3 loop reads CASTEDGWAGNYGYTF. The covered CDR3 bases are TGTGCCAGCACTGAAGATGGTTGGGCAGGGAACTATGGC. The V gene is TRBV6-1, the J gene TRBJ1-2, with a weak D call TRBD1 (5 bases). The read stops 3 residues short of the end of the CDR3; the missing end is completed from the germline J gene. Germline V gives CDR1 MNHNS, CDR2 SASEGT. CDR3 length: 16 residues.